The 14 T cell receptor beta chains listed next were all sequenced from one sample in a study of memory B cells and T cells in multiple sclerosis. After stimulus-free culture, autoproliferating CFSE-dim and non-proliferating CFSE-high T cells were sequenced separately. Replicate wells were pooled after more than 6 days of stimulus-free culture of some 50 million CFSE-labeled PBMCs. Their antigens remain unidentified. The data were produced by immunoSEQ multiplex PCR, yet TCRdb's version contains in-frame clones alone and is incomplete. This sample yields about 42,000 clones, of which approximately 80% are seen a single time; 0.85% to 1.3% belongs to the top ten. The source material was PBMCs from blood kept in culture. The receptor source for this set is a human donor with multiple sclerosis.

The rearrangement links TRBV7-3 to TRBJ1-1; D gene uncertain. Trimming took off 5 bases at V and 1 base at J, with 8 bases between the two ends. Germline values: CDR1 SGHTA, CDR2 FQGTGA. CDR3 length: 13 residues. This chain's CDR3 is CASSKEGNTEAFF. The CDR3 bases are TGTGCCAGCAGCAAAGAGGGGAACACTGAAGCTTTCTTT.

V usage is TRBV28 and J usage is TRBJ1-5; D is unresolved. The CDR3 length is 17 residues. V was clipped by 6 bases and J by 4 bases, with 22 bases between them. CDR1 is MDHEN and CDR2 is SYDVKM in the germline V gene. CDR3 amino acids: CASSRGQISFTNQPQHF. In DNA form, the CDR3 reads TGTGCCAGCAGCCGAGGGCAGATCTCCTTCACTAATCAGCCCCAGCATTTT.

The rearrangement uses TRBV6-5 and TRBJ2-3; no clear D. Deletions cut 2 bases from V and 7 bases from J, with 13 bases between. Germline CDR1 is MNHEY and CDR2 is SVGAGI. The CDR3 is made up of 14 amino acids. The chain's CDR3 is CASSYPPRRHTQYF. CDR3 sequence (DNA): TGTGCCAGCAGTTACCCCCCTAGGCGGCATACGCAGTATTTT.

The rearrangement uses TRBV7-9 and TRBJ1-1; TRBD1 matches 9 bases. The CDR3 sequence is 16 residues long. The junction had 8 bases not matched to a gene; V was cut back by 5 bases and J by 1 base. Germline V gene sequence: CDR1 SEHNR, CDR2 FQNEAQ (reference sequence). The CDR3: CASSDRSGQGNTEAFF. The CDR3 DNA reads as TGTGCCAGCAGCGACCGTTCGGGACAGGGGAACACTGAAGCTTTCTTT.

The chain is built from TRBV30 and TRBJ1-2; weak D call: TRBD1 (5 bases). Germline CDR1 and CDR2: GTSNPN and SVGIG (reference sequence). This CDR3 has 13 amino acids. Trimming removed 2 bases at V and 6 bases at J, with 13 bases between. The CDR3 loop reads CAWSLGGDHGYTF. The CDR3 DNA is TGTGCCTGGAGTCTGGGAGGGGATCATGGCTACACCTTC.

This chain uses TRBV29-1 with TRBJ2-5; D might be TRBD1 (7 bases). The CDR3 length is 15 residues. Trimming shortened V by 2 bases and J by 4 bases, and 17 bases separated the two germline ends. CDR1 and CDR2 from the germline V gene are SQVTM and ANQGSEA. The CDR3 DNA reads TGCAGCGTTGAACGGCCGGAGGGGGCTCGAGAGACCCAGTACTTC. This encodes CSVERPEGARETQYF.

The J gene is TRBJ1-1, the V gene TRBV5-8; D is unresolved. This CDR3 contains 14 residues. Germline V CDR1 and CDR2: SGHTS, YDEGEE. With 5 bases removed from V and 1 base from J, the gap between germline ends came to 12 bases. As DNA, the CDR3 is TGTGCCAGCAGTCCTGGAGGAGGGAACACTGAAGCTTTCTTT. The encoded protein is CASSPGGGNTEAFF.

This clone was detected a few times. The chain joins TRBV29-1 to TRBJ1-1, with 9 bases aligning to TRBD1. CDR1 SQVTM and CDR2 ANQGSEA come from the germline V gene. Germline trimming cut 1 base from V and 4 bases from J; bases unmatched to any gene: 1. The CDR3 is made up of 13 amino acids. CDR3 sequence reads: CSVEVQGATEAFF. The DNA for the CDR3 is TGCAGCGTTGAAGTACAGGGGGCCACTGAAGCTTTCTTT.

The J gene is TRBJ2-5, the V gene TRBV11-3; D remains unclear. The CDR3 covers 15 residues. V lost 5 bases to trimming and J lost 3 bases, with 16 bases between them. Germline V gene data show CDR1 as SGHNT and CDR2 as YENEEA. CDR3 DNA sequence: TGTGCCAGCAGCCACGGTGGGATTGAGGAAGAGACCCAGTACTTC. Residues: CASSHGGIEEETQYF.

The J gene is TRBJ2-5, the V gene TRBV27; 12 positions match TRBD1. CDR3 length: 15 amino acids. V dropped 6 bases and J dropped 5; count of bases not matched to a gene: 7. Looked up from germline, CDR1 is MNHEY and CDR2 is SMNVEV (reference sequence). CDR3 sequence: CASSPGQGASETQYF. The CDR3 DNA reads TGTGCCAGCAGCCCGGGACAGGGGGCATCTGAGACCCAGTACTTC.

In the case of this clone: The junction and the germline gene differ at one end; a read error may be behind it. The chain joins TRBV13 to TRBJ2-3; 12 positions agree with TRBD2. The CDR3 totals 16 residues. Per the germline V gene, CDR1 is PRHDT and CDR2 is FYEKMQ (reference sequence). The CDR3 bases are TGTGCCAGCAGCCTAGGGACTAGCGGGTCTTTGGATACGCAGTATTTT. As protein: CASSLGTSGSLDTQYF. The whole variable domain, filled in from reference TRBV13 and TRBJ2-3, reads AAGVIQSPRHLIKEKRETATLKCYPIPRHDTVYWYQQGPGQDPQFLISFYEKMQSDKGSIPDRFSAQQFSDYHSELNMSSLELGDSALYFCASSLGTSGSLDTQYFGPGTRLTVL.

The CDR3 protein is CASTNRGPHYEQYF. The DNA of the CDR3 is TGTGCCAGCACAAACAGGGGCCCCCATTACGAGCAGTACTTC. The chain joins TRBV6-5 to TRBJ2-7; 7 bases fit TRBD1. The CDR3 extends over 14 amino acids. Germline trimming cut 7 bases from V and 4 bases from J; bases unmatched to any gene: 10. In germline, CDR1 is MNHEY, CDR2 SVGAGI.

The gene calls are TRBV5-1 and TRBJ2-1; weak D call: TRBD1 (5 bases). Germline CDR1 is SGHRS and CDR2 is YFSETQ. Trimming took off 4 bases at V and 3 bases at J, with 14 bases between the two ends. The CDR3 length is 15 residues. CDR3: CASSATVGVYNEQFF. CDR3 in DNA: TGCGCCAGCAGCGCGACCGTAGGGGTCTACAATGAGCAGTTCTTC.

V and J are TRBV4-1 and TRBJ2-7; D may be TRBD1 (5 bases). Germline-derived CDR1 and CDR2 are MGHRA and YSYEKL. The CDR3 consists of 13 residues. Trimming shortened V by 1 base and J by 4 bases, and 8 bases separated the two germline ends. The CDR3 coding sequence is TGCGCCAGCAGCCAAGCATACAGGTACGAGCAGTACTTC. Translating it yields CASSQAYRYEQYF.